The TCR beta chain under discussion was sequenced for a study of T cell responses to AZD1222 COVID-19 vaccine. The V gene lost 3 bases and the J gene lost 8 bases, with 8 bases spanning the gap. Germline CDR1 is DFQATT and CDR2 is SNEGSKA (reference sequence). The CDR3 totals 11 residues. Libraries were prepared by immunoSEQ multiplex PCR; TCRdb keeps only in-frame clonotypes and omits some of them. Altogether under 100,000 clones are present, approximately 88% being singletons, with the ten largest covering roughly 15%. The sample here was peripheral blood, taken on day 0 of AZD1222 vaccination. The clonotype was recovered from an adult in good health. The V call is TRBV20-1, the J call TRBJ2-1; weak D call: TRBD2 (5 bases). CDR3 region: CSASKRDEQFF. The CDR3 nucleotides are TGCAGTGCTAGTAAGAGGGATGAGCAGTTCTTC.